A single sample is the source of the 23 T cell receptor beta chains below, sequenced in a study of blood T cell repertoires in COVID-19. The protocol was immunoSEQ multiplex PCR, while the TCRdb copy is restricted to in-frame clones and leaves out a portion. The repertoire holds about 150,000 clones, with around 86% as singletons. Source material: peripheral blood. The receptors derive from a man aged 65 to 79 who had recovered from COVID-19.

V and J are TRBV4-2 and TRBJ1-5; no clear D. V was trimmed by 0 bases and J by 4 bases, leaving 13 bases between them. The germline CDR1 and CDR2 sequences are LGHNA and YNFKEQ. This CDR3 spans 16 amino acids. CDR3 DNA: TGTGCCAGCAGCCAAGATTACGAGGGCCGGAATCAGCCCCAGCATTTT. Translation: CASSQDYEGRNQPQHF.

This clone was observed a single time. This chain joins TRBV10-1 and TRBJ2-5, with 11 bases identical to TRBD2. In germline, CDR1 is WNHNN, CDR2 SYGVQD (reference sequence). The CDR3 runs 17 residues. V shed 4 bases, J shed 5 bases, and the junction held 12 bases outside the gene matches. Here the CDR3 reads CASSGGTSGHAGETQYF. CDR3 sequence (DNA): TGCGCCAGCAGTGGAGGGACTAGCGGTCATGCGGGGGAGACCCAGTACTTC.

The chain combines TRBV12-5 with TRBJ2-2; D perhaps matches TRBD2 (5 bases). The germline CDR1 and CDR2 sequences are LGHNT and FRNRAP. The V end lost 0 bases, the J end lost 4 bases, and 15 bases lay between the germline ends. The CDR3 contains 17 residues. The CDR3 region is CASGLVRSASPTGELFF. The CDR3 DNA follows: TGTGCTAGTGGTTTGGTACGAAGCGCTAGCCCCACCGGGGAGCTGTTTTTT.

This chain links TRBV5-1 with TRBJ1-5; weak D call: TRBD1 (5 bases). CDR3 length equals 15 residues. Germline CDR1 and CDR2: SGHRS and YFSETQ. Trimming stripped 7 bases from V and 7 bases from J, with 21 bases between. CDR3 region: CASPGTVGGCQPQHF. As DNA, the CDR3 is TGCGCCAGCCCGGGTACAGTTGGGGGGTGCCAGCCCCAGCATTTT.

The chain has TRBV5-1 and TRBJ2-2; TRBD1 might be the D (5 bases). V was trimmed by 0 bases and J by 5 bases, leaving 14 bases between them. CDR3 length: 16 amino acids. Germline CDR1 reads SGHRS; CDR2 reads YFSETQ. As DNA, the CDR3 is TGCGCCAGCAGCTTGGCGGCAGGGCTGGGGACCGGGGAGCTGTTTTTT. It is translated as CASSLAAGLGTGELFF.

The chain joins TRBV6-5 to TRBJ2-7; TRBD1 is a possible D gene (5 bases). CDR1 is MNHEY, CDR2 SVGAGI, per germline. Trimming stripped 6 bases from V and 2 bases from J, with 11 bases between. This CDR3 comprises 13 residues. This chain's CDR3 is CASRQDRPYEQYF. The CDR3 bases are TGTGCCAGCAGGCAAGACAGACCCTACGAGCAGTACTTC.

The V and J genes are TRBV24-1 and TRBJ2-1; TRBD2 matches 13 bases. Germline V CDR1 and CDR2: KGHDR, SFDVKD. With V trimmed by 4 bases and J by 8 bases, 13 bases remained unmatched. The CDR3 has 18 amino acids. CDR3 sequence reads: CATSDPGTSGRASDEQFF. CDR3 coding DNA: TGTGCCACCAGTGACCCTGGAACTAGCGGGAGGGCCTCGGATGAGCAGTTCTTC.

The chain links TRBV4-3 to TRBJ1-2, with D perhaps TRBD1 (5 bases). This CDR3 contains 14 residues. CDR1 is LGHNA, CDR2 YSLEER, per germline. V lost 0 bases, J lost 6 bases, and 11 bases lay in between. The CDR3 loop is CASSQDGTHHGYTF. CDR3 nucleotide sequence: TGCGCCAGCAGCCAAGATGGGACTCATCATGGCTACACCTTC.

The chain joins TRBV7-2 to TRBJ2-2, with D unresolved. The CDR3 covers 15 residues. Germline CDR1 is SGHTA and CDR2 is FQGNSA. The V end lost 6 bases, the J end lost 5 bases, and 16 bases lay between the germline ends. The CDR3 nucleotides read TGTGCCAGCAGTTACCCGTTAGCCGGGACCGGGGAGCTGTTTTTT. This gives the protein CASSYPLAGTGELFF. Variable domain in full (rest from reference TRBV7-2 and TRBJ2-2): GAGVSQSPSNKVTEKGKDVELRCDPISGHTALYWYRQSLGQGLEFLIYFQGNSAPDKSGLPSDRFSAERTGGSVSTLTIQRTQQEDSAVYLCASSYPLAGTGELFFGEGSRLTVL.

This clone was seen once. The chain has TRBV2 and TRBJ2-3; the D gene is possibly TRBD2 (5 bases). Germline values: CDR1 SNHLY, CDR2 FYNNEI. This CDR3 is 13 amino acids long. V lost 7 bases and J lost 1, with 9 bases in between. As DNA, the CDR3 is TGTGCCAGCATCACTAGGGGCACAGATACGCAGTATTTT. Translated, it gives CASITRGTDTQYF.

The chain is built from TRBV11-2 and TRBJ1-2, with D perhaps TRBD1 (5 bases). Between the trimmed V and J ends, which lost 5 bases and 4 bases, there was a span of 23 bases. The CDR3 loop spans 17 amino acids. CDR1 is SGHAT and CDR2 is FQNNGV in the germline V gene. This CDR3 reads CASSRGVGGDLVYGYTF. CDR3 nucleotides: TGTGCCAGCAGCCGAGGGGTGGGGGGAGATCTTGTCTATGGCTACACCTTC.

V usage is TRBV19 and J usage is TRBJ2-6; 7 nucleotides match TRBD1. V gave up 5 bases and J gave up 1 base; unmatched junction bases: 8. Per the germline V gene, CDR1 is LNHDA and CDR2 is SQIVND (reference sequence). CDR3 length: 17 residues. Here the CDR3 DNA reads TGTGCCAGTAGTGATCACCTCAGGGGGTCTGGGGCCAACGTCCTGACTTTC. Its translation: CASSDHLRGSGANVLTF.

The chain links TRBV19 to TRBJ2-2, with D unclear. CDR3 length: 15 residues. Germline-derived CDR1 and CDR2 are LNHDA and SQIVND (reference sequence). Trimming shortened V by 3 bases and J by 6 bases, and 14 bases separated the two germline ends. The chain's CDR3 is CASSIKPGLAGELFF. The DNA for the CDR3 is TGTGCCAGTAGTATTAAGCCAGGATTGGCCGGGGAGCTGTTTTTT.

The chain uses TRBV7-9 and TRBJ2-7, with 8 positions matching TRBD1. Germline assignment: CDR1 SEHNR and CDR2 FQNEAQ (reference sequence). This CDR3 is 16 amino acids long. J lost 4 bases, V lost 0 bases, and 8 bases had no gene match. The CDR3 sequence: CASSLAGRGQFYEQYF. DNA of the CDR3: TGTGCCAGCAGCTTAGCGGGCAGGGGGCAGTTTTACGAGCAGTACTTC.

CDR3 coding DNA: TGTGCCAGCAGACGGGAAACCTGGGGTGGCTACACCTTC. It codes for CASRRETWGGYTF. The chain recombines TRBV12-3 or TRBV12-4 with TRBJ1-2; D gene ambiguous. This CDR3 has 13 residues. The germline V and J ends were trimmed by 6 bases and 7 bases, with 15 bases remaining between them.

V gene TRBV5-8 combines with J gene TRBJ1-1; perhaps TRBD1 as D (6 bases). The CDR3 consists of 16 residues. Looked up from germline, CDR1 is SGHTS and CDR2 is YDEGEE. With 0 bases removed from V and 1 base from J, the gap between germline ends came to 13 bases. The CDR3 spells CASSLGQWGPNTEAFF. CDR3 DNA sequence: TGTGCCAGCAGCTTGGGTCAATGGGGGCCGAACACTGAAGCTTTCTTT.

The table lists this clone with a count of one. The chain carries TRBV18 and TRBJ2-1; 8 bases are shared with TRBD2. Looked up from germline, CDR1 is KGHSH and CDR2 is LQKENI. Trimming cost V 2 bases and J 4 bases; bases outside gene matches: 13. The CDR3 has 18 residues. CDR3 in amino acids: CASSPVRREGLKYNEQFF. As DNA, the CDR3 is TGTGCCAGCTCACCAGTCCGACGGGAGGGCCTGAAATACAATGAGCAGTTCTTC.

This clone was observed a single time. The V gene is TRBV5-4, the J gene TRBJ2-5, with D hard to call. This CDR3 contains 14 residues. CDR1 and CDR2 (germline): SGHNT, YYREEE (reference sequence). The V end was cut by 4 bases, the J end by 2 bases, with 12 bases between. CDR3 in DNA: TGTGCCAGCAGCGGAGACCTTGGACAAGAGACCCAGTACTTC. This gives the protein CASSGDLGQETQYF.

Remarks on this clone: At one end the junction does not follow the germline gene, possibly because of a read error. V usage is TRBV7-9 and J usage is TRBJ1-4; TRBD1 might be the D (6 bases). Germline V lookup: CDR1 SEHNR, CDR2 FQNEAQ (reference sequence). The CDR3 contains 14 residues. The CDR3 DNA is TGTGCCAGCAGACCCGGGACAACAAATGAAAAACTGTTTTTT. Its protein is CASRPGTTNEKLFF. Full variable domain (remainder filled in from reference TRBV7-9 and TRBJ1-4): DTGVSQNPRHKITKRGQNVTFRCDPISEHNRLYWYRQTLGQGPEFLTYFQNEAQLEKSRLLSDRFSAERPKGSFSTLEIQRTEQGDSAMYLCASRPGTTNEKLFFGSGTQLSVL.

The CDR3 loop is CASSHPLGGQGYSEQYF. CDR3 nucleotide sequence: TGTGCCAGCAGTCATCCTCTGGGGGGACAGGGGTATAGCGAGCAGTACTTC. The V and J genes are TRBV28 and TRBJ2-7, with 10 positions matching TRBD1. V dropped 5 bases and J dropped 6; count of bases not matched to a gene: 16. This CDR3 has 17 amino acids. Germline V CDR1 and CDR2: MDHEN, SYDVKM.

This chain links TRBV27 with TRBJ2-3; the match to TRBD2 covers 7 bases. V trimming: 4 bases; J trimming: 4 bases; junction bases outside the gene matches: 5. The CDR3 extends over 14 amino acids. The V gene's germline CDR1 is MNHEY and CDR2 SMNVEV (reference sequence). The CDR3 DNA sequence: TGTGCCAGCAGTTCCGCGGGAGCCCCAGATACGCAGTATTTT. Its protein product is CASSSAGAPDTQYF.

The genes are TRBV6-5 and TRBJ2-1, with 9 positions matching TRBD1. The CDR3 spans 16 residues. The V segment lost 0 bases and the J segment 6 bases; nucleotides outside the gene matches: 6. From germline, CDR1 is MNHEY and CDR2 SVGAGI. The CDR3 DNA is TGTGCCAGCAGTTACTCGGGGACAGGGTCTAGCAATGAGCAGTTCTTC. Translation gives CASSYSGTGSSNEQFF.

The chain uses TRBV11-1 and TRBJ2-7, with D tentatively TRBD1 (5 bases). CDR1 is SGHAT and CDR2 is FQDESV in the germline V gene (reference sequence). Between the trimmed V and J ends, which lost 5 bases and 3 bases, there was a span of 8 bases. The length of the CDR3 is 12 residues. CDR3: CASSQDSYEQYF. The CDR3 DNA reads as TGTGCCAGCAGCCAAGACAGCTACGAGCAGTACTTC.